This T cell receptor (beta chain) was identified in a study of molecular identifiers for immune sequencing clone quantification. TCRdb used MiXCR to reprocess the PCR reads, holding one entry per CDR3 protein. The sample shows about half a million distinct CDR3 sequences, 20% to 25% of them seen only once. Points on this clonotype: Its specificity is not known.

Study-wide results and limits: In CMV-specific effectors, clones above 20 copies held over 99% of molecules; naive, under 1%.

Libraries used 20,000 to 1,000,000 sorted naive CD8 T cells and 10%, 30% or 50% RNA input. Germline-derived CDR1 and CDR2 are MNHEY and SVGAGI. V was clipped by 6 bases and J by 6 bases, with 40 bases between them. The CDR3 is 22 amino acids. The rearrangement uses TRBV6-5 and TRBJ2-3; the D call may be TRBD1 or TRBD2 (5 bases each). This TCR came from a human donor in good health. Some libraries in this study had Jurkat cell RNA spiked in. The sample comprised naive CD8+ T cells from blood, with Jurkat cell RNA spiked in. Subset defined: FACS-sorted CD8+CD4-CCR7+CD45RA+ naive T cells. In nucleotides, the CDR3 is TGTGCCAGCAGCCCCTTGTGGTCCCATGTGGCGTACGGGGCACTTCGGCTGGATACGCAGTATTTT. Protein: CASSPLWSHVAYGALRLDTQYF.